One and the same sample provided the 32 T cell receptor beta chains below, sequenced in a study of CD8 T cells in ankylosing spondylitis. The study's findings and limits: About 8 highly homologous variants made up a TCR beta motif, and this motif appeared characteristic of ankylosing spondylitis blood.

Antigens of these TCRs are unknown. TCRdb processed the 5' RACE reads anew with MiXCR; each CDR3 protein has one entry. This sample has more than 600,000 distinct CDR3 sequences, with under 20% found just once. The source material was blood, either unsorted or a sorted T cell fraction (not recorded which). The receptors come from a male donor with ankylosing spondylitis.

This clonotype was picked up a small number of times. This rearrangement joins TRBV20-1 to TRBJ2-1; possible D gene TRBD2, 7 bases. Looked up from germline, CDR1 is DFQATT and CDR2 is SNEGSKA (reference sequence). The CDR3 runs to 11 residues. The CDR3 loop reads CSGGPYDEQFF. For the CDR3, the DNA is TGCAGCGGGGGGCCTTACGATGAGCAGTTCTTC.

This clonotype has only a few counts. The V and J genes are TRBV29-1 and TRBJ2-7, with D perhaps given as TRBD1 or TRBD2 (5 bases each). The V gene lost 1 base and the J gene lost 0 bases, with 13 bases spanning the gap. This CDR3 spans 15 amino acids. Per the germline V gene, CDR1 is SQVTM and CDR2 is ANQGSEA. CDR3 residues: CSVEGIGTSSYEQYF. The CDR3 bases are TGCAGCGTTGAAGGAATAGGGACCAGCTCCTACGAGCAGTACTTC.

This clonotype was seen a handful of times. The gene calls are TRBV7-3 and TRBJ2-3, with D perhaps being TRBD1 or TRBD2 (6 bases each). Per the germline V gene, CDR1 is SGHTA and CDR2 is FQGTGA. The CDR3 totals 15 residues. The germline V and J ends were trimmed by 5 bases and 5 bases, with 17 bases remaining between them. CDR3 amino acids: CASSGLGGLGDTQYF. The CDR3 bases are TGTGCCAGCAGCGGATTAGGGGGGCTGGGAGATACGCAGTATTTT.

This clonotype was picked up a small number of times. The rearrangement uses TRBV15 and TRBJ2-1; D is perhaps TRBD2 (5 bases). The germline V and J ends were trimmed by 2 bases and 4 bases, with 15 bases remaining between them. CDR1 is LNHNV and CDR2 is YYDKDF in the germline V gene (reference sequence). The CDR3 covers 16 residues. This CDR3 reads CATSRSHGEFYNEQFF. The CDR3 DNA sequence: TGTGCCACCAGCAGATCCCACGGGGAGTTTTACAATGAGCAGTTCTTC. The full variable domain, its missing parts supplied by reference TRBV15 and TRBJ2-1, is DAMVIQNPRYQVTQFGKPVTLSCSQTLNHNVMYWYQQKSSQAPKLLFHYYDKDFNNEADTPDNFQSRRPNTSFCFLDIRSPGLGDTAMYLCATSRSHGEFYNEQFFGPGTRLTVL.

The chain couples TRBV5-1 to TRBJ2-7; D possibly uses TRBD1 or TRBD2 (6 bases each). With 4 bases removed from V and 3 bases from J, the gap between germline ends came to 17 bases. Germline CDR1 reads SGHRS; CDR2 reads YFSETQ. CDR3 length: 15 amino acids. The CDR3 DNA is TGCGCCAGCAGCCGGGGGCAGGGGTGGAACTACGAGCAGTACTTC. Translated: CASSRGQGWNYEQYF.

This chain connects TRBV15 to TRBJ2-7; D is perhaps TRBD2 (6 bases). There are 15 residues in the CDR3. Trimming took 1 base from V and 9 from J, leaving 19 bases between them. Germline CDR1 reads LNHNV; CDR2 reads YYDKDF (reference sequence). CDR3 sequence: CATSRARETSHGQYF. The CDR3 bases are TGTGCCACCAGCAGAGCTCGGGAGACCTCGCATGGGCAGTACTTC.

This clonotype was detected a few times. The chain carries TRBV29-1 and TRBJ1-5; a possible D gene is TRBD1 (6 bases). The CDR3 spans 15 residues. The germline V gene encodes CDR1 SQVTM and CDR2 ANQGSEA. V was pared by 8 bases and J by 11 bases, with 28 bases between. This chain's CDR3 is CSPRVRGLEIKSQHF. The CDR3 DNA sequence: TGCAGCCCCCGGGTGAGGGGGTTGGAAATCAAGTCCCAGCATTTT.

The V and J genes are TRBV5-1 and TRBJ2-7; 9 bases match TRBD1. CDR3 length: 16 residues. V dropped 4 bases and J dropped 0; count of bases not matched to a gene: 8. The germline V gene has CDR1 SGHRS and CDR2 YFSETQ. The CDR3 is CASSAAGTGISYEQYF. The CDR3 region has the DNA TGCGCCAGCAGCGCGGCCGGGACAGGGATCTCCTACGAGCAGTACTTC.

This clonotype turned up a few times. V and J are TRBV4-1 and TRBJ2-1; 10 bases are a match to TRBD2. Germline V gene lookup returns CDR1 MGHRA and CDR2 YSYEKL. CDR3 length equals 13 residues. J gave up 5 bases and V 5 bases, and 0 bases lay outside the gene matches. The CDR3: CASSSGGDNEQFF. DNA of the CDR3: TGCGCCAGCAGCAGCGGGGGGGACAATGAGCAGTTCTTC.

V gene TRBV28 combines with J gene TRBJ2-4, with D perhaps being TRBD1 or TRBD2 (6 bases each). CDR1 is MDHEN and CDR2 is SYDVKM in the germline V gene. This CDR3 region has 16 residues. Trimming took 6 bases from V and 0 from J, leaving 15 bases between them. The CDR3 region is CASSQRGVLAKNIQYF. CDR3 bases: TGTGCCAGCAGCCAAAGGGGGGTACTAGCCAAAAACATTCAGTACTTC.

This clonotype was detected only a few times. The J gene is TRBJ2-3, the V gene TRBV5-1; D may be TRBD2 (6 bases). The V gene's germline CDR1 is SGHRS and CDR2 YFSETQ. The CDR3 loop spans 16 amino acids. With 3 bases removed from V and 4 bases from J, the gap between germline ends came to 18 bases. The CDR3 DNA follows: TGCGCCAGCAGCTACGGGCAGGGAGGTCTCCCAGATACGCAGTATTTT. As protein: CASSYGQGGLPDTQYF.

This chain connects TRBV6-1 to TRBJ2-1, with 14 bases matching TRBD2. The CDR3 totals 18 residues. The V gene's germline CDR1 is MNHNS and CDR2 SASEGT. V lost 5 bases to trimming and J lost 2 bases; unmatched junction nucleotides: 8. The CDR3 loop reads CASSRRVTSGRAYNEQFF. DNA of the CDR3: TGTGCCAGCAGTCGAAGGGTGACTAGCGGGAGGGCCTACAATGAGCAGTTCTTC.

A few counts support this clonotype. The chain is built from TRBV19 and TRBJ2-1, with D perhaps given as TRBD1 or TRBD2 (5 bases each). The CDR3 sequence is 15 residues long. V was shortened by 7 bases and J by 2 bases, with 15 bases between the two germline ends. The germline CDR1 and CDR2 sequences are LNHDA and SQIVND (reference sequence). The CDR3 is CASTKGTPAYNEQFF. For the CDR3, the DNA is TGTGCCAGTACAAAAGGGACGCCAGCCTACAATGAGCAGTTCTTC.

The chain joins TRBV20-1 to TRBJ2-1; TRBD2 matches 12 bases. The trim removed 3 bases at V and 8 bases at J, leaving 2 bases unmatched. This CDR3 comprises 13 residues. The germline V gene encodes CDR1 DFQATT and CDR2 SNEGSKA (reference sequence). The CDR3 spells CSARTSGSDEQFF. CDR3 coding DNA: TGCAGTGCTAGGACTAGCGGGAGTGATGAGCAGTTCTTC.

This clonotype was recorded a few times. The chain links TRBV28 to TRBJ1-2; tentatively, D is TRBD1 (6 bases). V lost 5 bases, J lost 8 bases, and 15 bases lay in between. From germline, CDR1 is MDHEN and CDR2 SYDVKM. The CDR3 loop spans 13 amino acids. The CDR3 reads CASSLGQRRGYTF. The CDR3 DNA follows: TGTGCCAGCAGTCTCGGACAGAGAAGAGGCTACACCTTC.

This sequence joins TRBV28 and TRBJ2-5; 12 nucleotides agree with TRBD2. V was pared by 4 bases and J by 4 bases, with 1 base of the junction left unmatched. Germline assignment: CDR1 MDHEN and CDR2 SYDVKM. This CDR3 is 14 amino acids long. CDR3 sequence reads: CASSSTSGRETQYF. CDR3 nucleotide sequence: TGTGCCAGCAGTTCGACTAGCGGGAGAGAGACCCAGTACTTC.

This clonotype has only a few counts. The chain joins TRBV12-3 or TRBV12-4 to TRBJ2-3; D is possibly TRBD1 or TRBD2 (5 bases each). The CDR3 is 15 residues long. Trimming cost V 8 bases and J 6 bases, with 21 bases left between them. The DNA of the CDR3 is TGTGCCAGCGGGGTGAAAGGGACGCTTTTGGATACGCAGTATTTT. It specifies CASGVKGTLLDTQYF.

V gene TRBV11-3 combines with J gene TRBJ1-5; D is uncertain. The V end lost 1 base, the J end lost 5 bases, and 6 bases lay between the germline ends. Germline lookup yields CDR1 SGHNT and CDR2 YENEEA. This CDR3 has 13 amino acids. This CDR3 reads CASSLARYQPQHF. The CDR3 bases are TGTGCCAGCAGCTTAGCCAGATATCAGCCCCAGCATTTT.

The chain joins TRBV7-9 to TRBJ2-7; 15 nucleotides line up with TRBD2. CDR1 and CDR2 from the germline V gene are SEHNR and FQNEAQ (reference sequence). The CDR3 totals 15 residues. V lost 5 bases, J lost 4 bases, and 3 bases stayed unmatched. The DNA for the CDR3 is TGTGCCAGCAGCCCCGGGACTAGCGGGGGGTACGAGCAGTACTTC. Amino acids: CASSPGTSGGYEQYF.

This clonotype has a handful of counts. In DNA form, the CDR3 reads TGTGCCAGCAGTTCTCCCGGACTAGAGATCAATGAGCAGTTCTTC. Its protein product is CASSSPGLEINEQFF. V is TRBV27 and J is TRBJ2-1, with TRBD2 identical over 7 bases. Germline V gene sequence: CDR1 MNHEY, CDR2 SMNVEV (reference sequence). The CDR3 sequence is 15 residues long. Losses at the gene ends were 4 bases for V and 6 bases for J; bases not matched to a gene: 9.

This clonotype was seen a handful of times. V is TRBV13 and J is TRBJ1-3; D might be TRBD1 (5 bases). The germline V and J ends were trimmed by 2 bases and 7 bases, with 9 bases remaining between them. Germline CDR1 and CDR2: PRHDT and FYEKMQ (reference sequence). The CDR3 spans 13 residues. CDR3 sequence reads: CASSLRGRNTIYF. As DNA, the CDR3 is TGTGCCAGCAGCTTAAGGGGCAGGAACACCATATATTTT. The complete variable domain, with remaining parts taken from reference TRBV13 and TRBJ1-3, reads AAGVIQSPRHLIKEKRETATLKCYPIPRHDTVYWYQQGPGQDPQFLISFYEKMQSDKGSIPDRFSAQQFSDYHSELNMSSLELGDSALYFCASSLRGRNTIYFGEGSWLTVV.

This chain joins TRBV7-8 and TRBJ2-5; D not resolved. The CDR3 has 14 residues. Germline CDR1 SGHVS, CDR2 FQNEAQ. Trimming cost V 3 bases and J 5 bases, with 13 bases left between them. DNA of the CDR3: TGTGCCAGCAGCTTTTATCGGCCAGGCGAGACCCAGTACTTC. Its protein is CASSFYRPGETQYF.

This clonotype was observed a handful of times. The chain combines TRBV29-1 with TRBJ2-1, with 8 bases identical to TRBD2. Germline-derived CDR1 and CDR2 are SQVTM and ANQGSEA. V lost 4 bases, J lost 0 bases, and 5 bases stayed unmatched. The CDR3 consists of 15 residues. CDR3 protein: CSVGLLAVSYNEQFF. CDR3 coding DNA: TGCAGCGTTGGTCTACTAGCGGTCTCCTACAATGAGCAGTTCTTC.

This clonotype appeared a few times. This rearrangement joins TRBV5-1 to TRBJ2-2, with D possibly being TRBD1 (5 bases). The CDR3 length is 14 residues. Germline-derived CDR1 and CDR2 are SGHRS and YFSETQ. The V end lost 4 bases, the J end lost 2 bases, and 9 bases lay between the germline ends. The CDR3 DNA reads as TGCGCCAGCAGCAACGGACAAAACACCGGGGAGCTGTTTTTT. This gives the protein CASSNGQNTGELFF.

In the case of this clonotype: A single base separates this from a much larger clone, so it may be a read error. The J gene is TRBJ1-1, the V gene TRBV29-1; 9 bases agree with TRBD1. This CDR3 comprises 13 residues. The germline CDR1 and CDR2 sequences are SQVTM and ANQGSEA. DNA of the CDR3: TGCAGCGCGTCAGGACAGGGGAACTCTGAAGCTTTCTTT. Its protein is CSASGQGNSEAFF.

CDR3 coding DNA: TGCGCCAGCAAACCGACAATCCAGGGGGAAAAACTGTTTTTT. The encoded protein is CASKPTIQGEKLFF. The chain has TRBV5-1 and TRBJ1-4; possibly TRBD1 for D (6 bases). V was trimmed by 6 bases and J by 8 bases, leaving 17 bases between them. The germline V gene encodes CDR1 SGHRS and CDR2 YFSETQ. The CDR3 has 14 residues. Looking up the rest from reference TRBV5-1 and TRBJ1-4 gives the full variable domain: KAGVTQTPRYLIKTRGQQVTLSCSPISGHRSVSWYQQTPGQGLQFLFEYFSETQRNKGNFPGRFSGRQFSNSRSEMNVSTLELGDSALYLCASKPTIQGEKLFFGSGTQLSVL.

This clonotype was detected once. Here the CDR3 DNA reads TGTGCCACCAGCACCTTACAGGGGAGCGGGGAGCTGTTTTTT. Its protein is CATSTLQGSGELFF. The V gene is TRBV24-1, the J gene TRBJ2-2; 7 positions agree with TRBD1. Trimming at V came to 7 bases and at J to 7 bases, leaving 8 bases not matched to a gene. Germline V gene data show CDR1 as KGHDR and CDR2 as SFDVKD. This CDR3 spans 14 amino acids.

The CDR3 coding sequence is TGTGCCAGCAGAAAAGGGGGGGACTATGGCTACACCTTC. It yields the protein CASRKGGDYGYTF. The chain is built from TRBV6-1 and TRBJ1-2; D is possibly TRBD1 (6 bases). V was cut by 6 bases and J by 3 bases, with 11 bases left in between. CDR1 MNHNS and CDR2 SASEGT come from the germline V gene. The CDR3 spans 13 residues.

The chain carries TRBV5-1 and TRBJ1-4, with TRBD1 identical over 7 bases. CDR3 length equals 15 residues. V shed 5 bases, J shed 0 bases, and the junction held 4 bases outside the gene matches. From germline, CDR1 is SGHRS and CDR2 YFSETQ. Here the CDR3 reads CASRQGPTTNEKLFF. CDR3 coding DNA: TGCGCCAGCAGACAGGGGCCAACAACTAATGAAAAACTGTTTTTT.

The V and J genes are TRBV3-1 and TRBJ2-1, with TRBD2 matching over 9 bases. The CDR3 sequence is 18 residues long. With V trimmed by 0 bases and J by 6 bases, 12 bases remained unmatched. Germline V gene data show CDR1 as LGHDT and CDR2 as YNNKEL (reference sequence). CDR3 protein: CASSQDGVAGAFSNEQFF. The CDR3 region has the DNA TGTGCCAGCAGCCAAGATGGGGTAGCGGGGGCCTTTAGCAATGAGCAGTTCTTC.

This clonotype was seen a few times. CDR3 nucleotide sequence: TGTGCCAGCAGTGAATCAACTATGCGGGGAAACACCATATATTTT. It codes for CASSESTMRGNTIYF. The chain recombines TRBV6-1 with TRBJ1-3; D ambiguous. The length of the CDR3 is 15 residues. V shed 2 bases and J shed 4 bases, with 12 bases lying between them. In germline, CDR1 is MNHNS, CDR2 SASEGT.

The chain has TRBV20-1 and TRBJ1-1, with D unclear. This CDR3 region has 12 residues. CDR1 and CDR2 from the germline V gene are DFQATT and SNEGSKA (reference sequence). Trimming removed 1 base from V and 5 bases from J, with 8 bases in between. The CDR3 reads CSARAGKTEAFF. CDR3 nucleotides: TGCAGTGCTAGAGCTGGGAAAACTGAAGCTTTCTTT.